This TCR beta chain was identified during a study of technical replicates of blood from a handful of donors. Measured with immunoSEQ multiplex PCR; TCRdb has only the in-frame clones, and not every one. The sample has 70,000 or so clones; roughly 90% are singletons. V lost 4 bases, J lost 8 bases, and 11 bases stayed unmatched. Germline V gene lookup returns CDR1 SGDLS and CDR2 YYNGEE. The CDR3 is made up of 15 amino acids. The origin of this receptor is a human donor in good health. The specimen sequenced was T cells isolated from PBMCs. The chain couples TRBV9 to TRBJ1-4; 7 bases are a match to TRBD1. CDR3 region: CASSTQTGTKEKLFF. CDR3 sequence (DNA): TGTGCCAGCAGCACACAGACAGGGACGAAAGAAAAACTGTTTTTT.